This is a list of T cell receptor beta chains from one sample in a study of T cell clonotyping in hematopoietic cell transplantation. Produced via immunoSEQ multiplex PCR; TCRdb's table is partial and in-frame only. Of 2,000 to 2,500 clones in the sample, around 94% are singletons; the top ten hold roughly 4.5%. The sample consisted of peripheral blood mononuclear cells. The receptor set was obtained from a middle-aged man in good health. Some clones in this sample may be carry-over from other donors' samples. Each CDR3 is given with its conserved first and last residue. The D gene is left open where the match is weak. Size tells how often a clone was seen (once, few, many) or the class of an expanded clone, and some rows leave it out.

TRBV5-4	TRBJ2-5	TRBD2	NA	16	CASSDTSGGRGETQYF	TGTGCCAGCAGCGATACTAGCGGGGGGCGAGGAGAGACCCAGTACTTC
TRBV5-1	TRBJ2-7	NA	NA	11	CASSTPGEQYF	TGCGCCAGCAGCACCCCAGGCGAGCAGTACTTC
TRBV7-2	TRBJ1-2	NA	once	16	CASSLVGTGGKIGYTF	TGTGCCAGCAGCTTAGTGGGGACGGGGGGAAAAATTGGCTACACCTTC
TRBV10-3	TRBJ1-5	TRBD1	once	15	CAISRDRGANQPQHF	TGTGCCATCAGTCGGGACAGGGGTGCAAATCAGCCCCAGCATTTT
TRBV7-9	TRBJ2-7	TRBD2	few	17	CASSLTSGGPDSYEQYF	TGTGCCAGCAGCTTGACTAGCGGGGGCCCCGACTCCTACGAGCAGTACTTC
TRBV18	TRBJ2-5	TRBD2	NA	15	CASSPRTSSQGTQYF	TGTGCCAGCTCACCGCGGACTAGCAGCCAAGGGACCCAGTACTTC
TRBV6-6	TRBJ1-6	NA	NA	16	CASSYTGIGRNSPLHF	TGTGCCAGCAGTTATACAGGGATTGGGCGTAATTCACCCCTCCACTTT
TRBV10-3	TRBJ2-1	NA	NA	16	CAIRESEGGSYNEQFF	TGTGCCATCAGGGAGAGCGAGGGGGGGTCCTACAATGAGCAGTTCTTC
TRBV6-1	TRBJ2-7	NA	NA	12	CASARALYEQYF	TGTGCCAGCGCCAGGGCCCTCTACGAGCAGTACTTC
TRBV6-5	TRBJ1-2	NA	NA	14	CASSYLTGEDGYTF	TGTGCCAGCAGTTACCTGACAGGCGAGGATGGCTACACCTTC
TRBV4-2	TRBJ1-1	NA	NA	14	CASRKTEMNTEAFF	TGTGCCAGCAGAAAGACAGAGATGAACACTGAAGCTTTCTTT
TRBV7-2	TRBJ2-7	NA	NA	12	CASSSIPWEQYF	TGTGCCAGCAGCTCGATTCCGTGGGAGCAGTACTTC
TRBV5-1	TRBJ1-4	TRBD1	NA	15	CASSPSTGGDEKLFF	TGCGCCAGCAGCCCCTCGACAGGGGGGGATGAAAAACTGTTTTTT
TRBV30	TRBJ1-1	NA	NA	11	CAWNRNTEAFF	TGTGCCTGGAACAGGAACACTGAAGCTTTCTTT
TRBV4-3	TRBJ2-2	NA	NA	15	CASSLWGSNTGELFF	TGCGCCAGCAGCTTGTGGGGCTCGAACACCGGGGAGCTGTTTTTT
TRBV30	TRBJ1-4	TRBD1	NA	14	CAWGGQETNEKLFF	TGTGCCTGGGGGGGACAGGAGACCAATGAAAAACTGTTTTTT
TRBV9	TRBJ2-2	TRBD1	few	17	CASSVRRDRANTGELFF	TGTGCCAGCAGCGTACGCAGAGACAGGGCGAACACCGGGGAGCTGTTTTTT
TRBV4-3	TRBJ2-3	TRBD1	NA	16	CASSQDSGQGPDTQYF	TGCGCCAGCAGCCAAGATTCGGGACAGGGCCCAGATACGCAGTATTTT
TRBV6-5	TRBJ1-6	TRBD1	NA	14	CASSRQGGNSPLHF	TGTGCCAGCAGCAGACAGGGCGGCAATTCACCCCTCCACTTT
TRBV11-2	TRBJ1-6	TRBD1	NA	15	CASSARDRGNSPLHF	TGTGCCAGCAGCGCCCGGGACAGGGGTAATTCACCCCTCCACTTT
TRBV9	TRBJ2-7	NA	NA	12	CASSSVGDEQYF	TGTGCCAGCAGCTCAGTGGGCGACGAGCAGTACTTC
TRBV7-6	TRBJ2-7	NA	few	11	CASSGGHEQYF	TGTGCCAGCAGCGGGGGCCACGAGCAGTACTTC
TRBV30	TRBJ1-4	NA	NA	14	CAWNGQGRSEKLFF	TGTGCCTGGAATGGTCAAGGGAGGAGTGAAAAACTGTTTTTT
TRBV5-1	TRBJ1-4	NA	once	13	CASSPAPNEKLFF	TGCGCCAGCAGCCCGGCACCTAATGAAAAACTGTTTTTT
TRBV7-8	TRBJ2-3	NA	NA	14	CASSPWTTTDTQYF	TGTGCCAGCAGCCCCTGGACTACCACAGATACGCAGTATTTT
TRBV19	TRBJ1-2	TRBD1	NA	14	CASSNSGTGDGYTF	TGTGCCAGTAGTAACTCCGGGACAGGGGATGGCTACACCTTC
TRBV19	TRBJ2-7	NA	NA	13	CASSTQRSYEQYF	TGTGCCAGTAGTACTCAGAGGTCCTACGAGCAGTACTTC
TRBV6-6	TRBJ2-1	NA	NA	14	CASSPGGPNNEQFF	TGTGCCAGCAGTCCCGGGGGCCCGAACAATGAGCAGTTCTTC
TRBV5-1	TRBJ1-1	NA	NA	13	CASRRTANTEAFF	TGCGCCAGCAGGAGGACAGCGAACACTGAAGCTTTCTTT
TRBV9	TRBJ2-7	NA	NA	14	CASSVEQGGLGQYF	TGTGCCAGCAGCGTAGAACAGGGTGGCTTGGGGCAGTACTTC
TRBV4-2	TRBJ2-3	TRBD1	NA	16	CASSPGQGRGADTQYF	TGTGCCAGCAGCCCAGGACAGGGCAGGGGCGCAGATACGCAGTATTTT
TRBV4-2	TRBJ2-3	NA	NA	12	CASSHPGDTQYF	TGTGCCAGCAGCCACCCGGGGGATACGCAGTATTTT
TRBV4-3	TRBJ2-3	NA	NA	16	CASSQASDASTDTQYF	TGCGCCAGCAGCCAAGCATCGGACGCTAGCACAGATACGCAGTATTTT
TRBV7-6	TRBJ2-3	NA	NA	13	CASSLGGPDTQYF	TGTGCCAGCAGCTTAGGGGGGCCAGATACGCAGTATTTT
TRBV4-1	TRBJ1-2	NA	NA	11	CASSQAGGYTF	TGCGCCAGCAGCCAGGCCGGTGGCTACACCTTC
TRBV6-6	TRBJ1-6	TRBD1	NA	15	CASSYDRGFGSPLHF	TGTGCCAGCAGTTACGACAGGGGATTTGGTTCACCCCTCCACTTT
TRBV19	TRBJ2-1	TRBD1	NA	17	CASTRGYRDRGYNEQFF	TGTGCCAGTACCCGAGGGTACCGGGACAGGGGCTACAATGAGCAGTTCTTC
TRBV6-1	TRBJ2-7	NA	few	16	CASSEAERIPSYEQYF	TGTGCCAGCAGTGAAGCGGAGAGGATCCCGAGCTACGAGCAGTACTTC
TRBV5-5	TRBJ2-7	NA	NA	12	CASSLKVDEQYF	TGTGCCAGCAGCTTAAAGGTGGACGAGCAGTACTTC
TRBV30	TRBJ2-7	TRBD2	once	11	CAGGEDYEQYF	TGTGCCGGGGGGGAGGACTACGAGCAGTACTTC
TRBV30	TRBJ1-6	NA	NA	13	CAWRSMGNSPLHF	TGTGCCTGGAGAAGCATGGGGAATTCACCCCTCCACTTT
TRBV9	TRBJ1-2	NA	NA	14	CASSTSTLLLGYTF	TGTGCCAGCAGCACGTCGACCCTCCTACTGGGCTACACCTTC
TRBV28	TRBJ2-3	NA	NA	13	CASSFGGADTQYF	TGTGCCAGCAGTTTCGGAGGGGCAGATACGCAGTATTTT
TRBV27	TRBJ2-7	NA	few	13	CASSSSGRGEQYF	TGTGCCAGCAGTTCCTCGGGTAGAGGTGAGCAGTACTTC
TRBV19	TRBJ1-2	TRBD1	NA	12	CASSIAGGGYTF	TGTGCCAGTAGTATAGCAGGGGGCGGCTACACCTTC
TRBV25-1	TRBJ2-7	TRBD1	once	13	CASSEQGAEEQYF	TGTGCCAGCAGTGAACAGGGGGCAGAGGAGCAGTACTTC
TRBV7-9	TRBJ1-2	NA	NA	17	CASSLKGRQEMNYGYTF	TGTGCCAGCAGCTTAAAAGGTCGACAGGAGATGAACTATGGCTACACCTTC
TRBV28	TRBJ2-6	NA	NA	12	CASSSGANVLTF	TGTGCCAGCAGTTCTGGGGCCAACGTCCTGACTTTC
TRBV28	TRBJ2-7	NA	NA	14	CASSFQGGGHEQYF	TGTGCCAGCAGTTTCCAGGGGGGGGGCCACGAGCAGTACTTC
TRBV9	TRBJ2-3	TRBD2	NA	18	CASSHPDSGSGDTDTQYF	TGTGCCAGCAGCCACCCCGACAGCGGAAGCGGGGACACAGATACGCAGTATTTT
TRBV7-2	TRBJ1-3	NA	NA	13	CASSYRSRNTIYF	TGTGCCAGCAGTTATCGTTCACGAAACACCATATATTTT
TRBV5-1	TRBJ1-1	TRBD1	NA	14	CASSLQGEFTEAFF	TGCGCCAGCAGCTTGCAGGGGGAGTTCACTGAAGCTTTCTTT
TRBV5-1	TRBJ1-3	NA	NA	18	CASSLAGAQRLSGNTIYF	TGCGCCAGCAGCTTGGCAGGGGCTCAACGCCTCTCTGGAAACACCATATATTTT
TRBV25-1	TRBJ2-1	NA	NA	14	CASSEFGESDEQFF	TGTGCCAGCAGTGAATTTGGGGAGAGTGATGAGCAGTTCTTC
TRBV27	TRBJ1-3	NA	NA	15	CASSPDGSSGNTIYF	TGTGCCAGCAGTCCCGACGGGTCTTCTGGAAACACCATATATTTT
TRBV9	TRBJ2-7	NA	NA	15	CASSVEGADSYEQYF	TGTGCCAGCAGCGTAGAAGGGGCAGATTCCTACGAGCAGTACTTC
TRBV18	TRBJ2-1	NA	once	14	CASSSGTAFNEQFF	TGTGCCAGCTCATCCGGGACCGCCTTCAATGAGCAGTTCTTC